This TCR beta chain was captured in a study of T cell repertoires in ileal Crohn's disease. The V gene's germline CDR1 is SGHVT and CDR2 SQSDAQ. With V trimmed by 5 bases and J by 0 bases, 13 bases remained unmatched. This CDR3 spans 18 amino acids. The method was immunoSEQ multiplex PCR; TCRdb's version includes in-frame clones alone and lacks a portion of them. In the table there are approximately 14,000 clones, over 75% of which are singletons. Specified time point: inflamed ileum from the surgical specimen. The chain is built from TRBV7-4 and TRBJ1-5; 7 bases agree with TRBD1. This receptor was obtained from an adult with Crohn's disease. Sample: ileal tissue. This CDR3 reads CASSPRTGSDYSNQPQHF. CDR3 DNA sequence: TGTGCCAGCAGCCCACGGACAGGATCGGATTATAGCAATCAGCCCCAGCATTTT.